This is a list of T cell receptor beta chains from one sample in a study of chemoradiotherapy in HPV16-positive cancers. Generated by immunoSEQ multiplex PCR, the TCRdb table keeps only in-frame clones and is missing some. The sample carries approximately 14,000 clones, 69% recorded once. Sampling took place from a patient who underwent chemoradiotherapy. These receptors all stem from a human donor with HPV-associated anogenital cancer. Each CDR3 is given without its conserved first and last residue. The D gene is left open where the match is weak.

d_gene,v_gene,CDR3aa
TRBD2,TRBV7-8,ASSFTGGQY
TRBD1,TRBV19,ASSRDRTNQPQH
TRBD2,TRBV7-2,ASSLERQSGGASDTQY
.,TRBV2,ASSPAFRASGANVLT
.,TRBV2,ASSDGRQSYEQY
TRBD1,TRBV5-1,ASSSGQVNTEAF
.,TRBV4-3,ASSQDPGRGTDTQY
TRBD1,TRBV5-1,ASKLGTGNTEAF
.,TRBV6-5,ASSYGFSEQF
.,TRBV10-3,AIRDGPLGGNTEAF
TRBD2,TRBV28,ASRGSGSSGANVLT
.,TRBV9,ASSARTTYTDTQY
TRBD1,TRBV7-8,ASSLRNKQGSTPNEKLF
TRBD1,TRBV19,ASRIDRGPYTNYGYT
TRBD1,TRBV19,ASSRAGTGESNQPQH
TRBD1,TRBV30,AWSKRTGRTPNYGYT
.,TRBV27,ASSLVSSTDTQY
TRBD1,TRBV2,ASVPGQGTGTEAF
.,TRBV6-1,ASSWTGQETQY
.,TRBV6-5,ASSYSKRGHRQPQH
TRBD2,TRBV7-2,ASSLERTRGGRSQY
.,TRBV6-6,ASSYPGQGNTIY
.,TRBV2,ASSKTGQATNEKLF
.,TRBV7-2,ASRPTTGNTEAF
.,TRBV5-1,ASRETGNTGELF
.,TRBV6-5,ASRRPGNTEAF
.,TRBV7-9,ASSYSGPALYGYT
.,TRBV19,ASSIASYTEAF
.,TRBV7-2,ASSLVYGGGYEQY
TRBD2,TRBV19,ASSRAGAPLGNEQF
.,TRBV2,ASQSAGSSYEQY
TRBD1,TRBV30,AWSVGTGFLQPQH
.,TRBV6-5,ASSYLSGGTEAF
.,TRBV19,ASKHPWGDTGELF
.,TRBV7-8,ASSGVGNNQPQH
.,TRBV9,ASSADPVRGLGYT
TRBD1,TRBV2,ASSEGMGQGNTEAF
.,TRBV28,ASSLRQTYGYT
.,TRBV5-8,ASSGDAGRSPLH
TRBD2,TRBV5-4,AFGGDFGNEQF
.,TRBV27,ASSLEGVTNSPLH